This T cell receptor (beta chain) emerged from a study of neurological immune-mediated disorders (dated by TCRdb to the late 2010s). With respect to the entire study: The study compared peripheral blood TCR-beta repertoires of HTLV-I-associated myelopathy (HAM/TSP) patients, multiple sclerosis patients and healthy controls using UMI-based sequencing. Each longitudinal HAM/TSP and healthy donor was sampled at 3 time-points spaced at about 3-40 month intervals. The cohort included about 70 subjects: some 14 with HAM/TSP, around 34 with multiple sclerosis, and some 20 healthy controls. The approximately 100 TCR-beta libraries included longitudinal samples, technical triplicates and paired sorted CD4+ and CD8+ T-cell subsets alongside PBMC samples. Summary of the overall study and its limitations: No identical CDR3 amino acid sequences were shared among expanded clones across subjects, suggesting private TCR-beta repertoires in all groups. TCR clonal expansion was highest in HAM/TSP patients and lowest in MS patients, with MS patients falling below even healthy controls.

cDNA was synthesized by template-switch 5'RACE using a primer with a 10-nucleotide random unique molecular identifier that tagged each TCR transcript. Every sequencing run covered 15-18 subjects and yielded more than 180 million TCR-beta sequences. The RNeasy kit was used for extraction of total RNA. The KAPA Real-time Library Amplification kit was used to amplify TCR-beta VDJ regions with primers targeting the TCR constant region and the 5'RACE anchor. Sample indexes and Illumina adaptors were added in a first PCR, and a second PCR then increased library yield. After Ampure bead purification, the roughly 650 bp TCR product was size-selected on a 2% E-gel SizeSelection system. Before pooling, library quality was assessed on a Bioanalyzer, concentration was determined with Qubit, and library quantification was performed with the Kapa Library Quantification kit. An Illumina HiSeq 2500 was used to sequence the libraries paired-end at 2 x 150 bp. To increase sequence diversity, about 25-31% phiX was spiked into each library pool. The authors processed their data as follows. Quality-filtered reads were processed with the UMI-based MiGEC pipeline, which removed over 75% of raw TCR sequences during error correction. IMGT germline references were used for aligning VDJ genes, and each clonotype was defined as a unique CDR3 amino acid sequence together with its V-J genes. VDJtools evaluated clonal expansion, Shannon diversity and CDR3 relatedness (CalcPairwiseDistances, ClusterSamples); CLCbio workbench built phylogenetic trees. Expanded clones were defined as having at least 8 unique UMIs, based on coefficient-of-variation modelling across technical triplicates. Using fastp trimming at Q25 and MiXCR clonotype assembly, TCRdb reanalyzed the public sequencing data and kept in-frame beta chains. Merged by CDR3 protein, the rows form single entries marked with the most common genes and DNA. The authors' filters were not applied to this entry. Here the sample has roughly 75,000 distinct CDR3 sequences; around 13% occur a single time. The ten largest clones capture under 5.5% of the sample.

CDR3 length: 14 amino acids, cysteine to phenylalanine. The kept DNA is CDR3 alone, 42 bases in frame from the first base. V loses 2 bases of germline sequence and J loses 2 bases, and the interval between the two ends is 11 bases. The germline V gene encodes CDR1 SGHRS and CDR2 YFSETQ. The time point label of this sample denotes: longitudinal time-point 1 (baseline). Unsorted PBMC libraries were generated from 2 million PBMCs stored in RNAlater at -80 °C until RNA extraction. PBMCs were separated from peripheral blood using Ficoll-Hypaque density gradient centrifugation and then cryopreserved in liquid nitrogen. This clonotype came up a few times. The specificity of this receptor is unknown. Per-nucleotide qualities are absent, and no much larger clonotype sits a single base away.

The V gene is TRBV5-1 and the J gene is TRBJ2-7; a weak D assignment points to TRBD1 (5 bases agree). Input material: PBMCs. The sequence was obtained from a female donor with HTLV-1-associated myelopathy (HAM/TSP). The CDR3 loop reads CASSLRQLPYEQYF. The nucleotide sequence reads TGCGCCAGCAGCTTAAGACAGCTCCCCTACGAGCAGTACTTC.